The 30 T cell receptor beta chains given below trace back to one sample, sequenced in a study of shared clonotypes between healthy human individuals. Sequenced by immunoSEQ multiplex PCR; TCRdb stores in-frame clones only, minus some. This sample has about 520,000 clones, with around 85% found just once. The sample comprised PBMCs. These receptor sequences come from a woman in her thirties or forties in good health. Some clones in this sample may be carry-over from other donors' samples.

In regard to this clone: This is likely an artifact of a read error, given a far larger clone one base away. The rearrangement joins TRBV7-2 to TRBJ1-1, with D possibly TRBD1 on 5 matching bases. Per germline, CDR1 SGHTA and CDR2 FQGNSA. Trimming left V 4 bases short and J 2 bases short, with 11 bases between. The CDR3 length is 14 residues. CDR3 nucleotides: TGTGCCAGCAGCTATAGACAGTTAAACACTGAAGCTTTCTTT. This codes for CASSYRQLNTEAFF.

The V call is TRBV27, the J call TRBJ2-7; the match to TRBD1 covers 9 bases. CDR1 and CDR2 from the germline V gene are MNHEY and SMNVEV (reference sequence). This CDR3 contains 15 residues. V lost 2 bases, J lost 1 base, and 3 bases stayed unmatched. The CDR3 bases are TGTGCCAGCAGTTTAGGGACAGGGAGATCCTACGAGCAGTACTTC. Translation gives CASSLGTGRSYEQYF.

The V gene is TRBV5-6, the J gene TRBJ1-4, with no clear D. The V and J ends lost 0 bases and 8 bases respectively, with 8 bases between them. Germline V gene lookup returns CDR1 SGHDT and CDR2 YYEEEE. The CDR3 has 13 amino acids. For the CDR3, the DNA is TGTGCCAGCAGCTTGGACAGAACGGAAAAACTGTTTTTT. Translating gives CASSLDRTEKLFF.

This CDR3 is CASSYPGGRGLFF. The CDR3 nucleotides read TGTGCCAGCAGCTACCCAGGGGGCCGGGGACTGTTTTTT. This rearrangement joins TRBV7-2 to TRBJ1-4, with 8 bases matching TRBD1. Looked up from germline, CDR1 is SGHTA and CDR2 is FQGNSA. This CDR3 has 13 residues. Losses at the gene ends were 4 bases for V and 13 bases for J; bases not matched to a gene: 8.

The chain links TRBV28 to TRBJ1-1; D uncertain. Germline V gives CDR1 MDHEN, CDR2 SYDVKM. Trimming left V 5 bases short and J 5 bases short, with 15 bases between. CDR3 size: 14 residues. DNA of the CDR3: TGTGCCAGCAGTCCCCCGGGGAGCGGGACTGAAGCTTTCTTT. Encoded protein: CASSPPGSGTEAFF.

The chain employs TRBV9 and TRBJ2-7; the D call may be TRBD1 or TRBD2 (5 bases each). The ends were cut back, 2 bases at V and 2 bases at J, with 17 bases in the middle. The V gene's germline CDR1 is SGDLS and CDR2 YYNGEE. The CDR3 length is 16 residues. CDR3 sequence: CASSVSWDVGAYEQYF. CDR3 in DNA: TGTGCCAGCAGCGTCAGCTGGGACGTAGGTGCCTACGAGCAGTACTTC. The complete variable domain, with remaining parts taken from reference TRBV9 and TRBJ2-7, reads DSGVTQTPKHLITATGQRVTLRCSPRSGDLSVYWYQQSLDQGLQFLIQYYNGEERAKGNILERFSAQQFPDLHSELNLSSLELGDSALYFCASSVSWDVGAYEQYFGPGTRLTVT.

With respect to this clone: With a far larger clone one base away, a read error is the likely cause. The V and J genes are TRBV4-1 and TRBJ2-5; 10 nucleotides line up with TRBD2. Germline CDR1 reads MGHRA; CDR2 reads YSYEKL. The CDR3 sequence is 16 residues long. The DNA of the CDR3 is TGCGCCAGCAGCCAAGAATTCCTAGCGGGAGCAGAGACCCAGCACTTC. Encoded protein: CASSQEFLAGAETQHF.

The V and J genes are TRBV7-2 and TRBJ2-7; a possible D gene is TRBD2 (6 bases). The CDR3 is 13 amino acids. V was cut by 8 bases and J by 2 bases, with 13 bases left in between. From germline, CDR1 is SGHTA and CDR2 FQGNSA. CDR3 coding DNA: TGTGCCAGCGCTGCGGGGCAGACCTACGAGCAGTACTTC. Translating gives CASAAGQTYEQYF.

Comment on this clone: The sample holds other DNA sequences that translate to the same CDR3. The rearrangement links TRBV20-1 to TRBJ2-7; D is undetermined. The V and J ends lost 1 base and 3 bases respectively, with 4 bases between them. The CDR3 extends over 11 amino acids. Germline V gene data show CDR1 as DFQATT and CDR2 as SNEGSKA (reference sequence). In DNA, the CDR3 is TGCAGTGCTAGAGGGATCTACGAGCAGTACTTC. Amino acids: CSARGIYEQYF.

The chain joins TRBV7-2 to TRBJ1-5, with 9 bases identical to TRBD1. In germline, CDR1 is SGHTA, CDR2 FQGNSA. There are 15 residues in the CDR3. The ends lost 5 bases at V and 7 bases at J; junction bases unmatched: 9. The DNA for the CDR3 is TGTGCCAGCAGCACGCGGACAGGGGAAGGCCAGCCCCAGCATTTT. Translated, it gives CASSTRTGEGQPQHF.

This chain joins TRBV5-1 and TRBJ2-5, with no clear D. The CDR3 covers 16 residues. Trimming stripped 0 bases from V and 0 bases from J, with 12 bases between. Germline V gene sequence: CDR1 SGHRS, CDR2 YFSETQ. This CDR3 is CASSLGAYQYQETQYF. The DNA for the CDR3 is TGCGCCAGCAGCTTGGGGGCATACCAGTACCAAGAGACCCAGTACTTC.

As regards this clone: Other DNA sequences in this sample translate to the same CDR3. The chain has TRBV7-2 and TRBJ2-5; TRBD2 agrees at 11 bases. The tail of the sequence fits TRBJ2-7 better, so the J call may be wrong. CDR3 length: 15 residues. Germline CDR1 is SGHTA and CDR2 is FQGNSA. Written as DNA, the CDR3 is TGTGCCAGCAGCTTAGTAGCGGGAGGGATCTACGAGCAGTACTTC. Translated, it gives CASSLVAGGIYEQYF.

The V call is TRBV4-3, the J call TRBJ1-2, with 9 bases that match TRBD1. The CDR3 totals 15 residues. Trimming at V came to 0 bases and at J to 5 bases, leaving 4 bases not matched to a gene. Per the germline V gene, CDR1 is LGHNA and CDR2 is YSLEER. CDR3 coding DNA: TGCGCCAGCAGCCAAGAAGGGACAGGGCCATATGGCTACACCTTC. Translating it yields CASSQEGTGPYGYTF.

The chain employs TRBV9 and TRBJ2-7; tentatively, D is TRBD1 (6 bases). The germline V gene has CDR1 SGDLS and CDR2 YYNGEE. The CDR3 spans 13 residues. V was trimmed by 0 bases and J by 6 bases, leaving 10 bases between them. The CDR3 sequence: CASSVGGPAEQYF. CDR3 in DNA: TGTGCCAGCAGCGTAGGGGGGCCAGCCGAGCAGTACTTC.

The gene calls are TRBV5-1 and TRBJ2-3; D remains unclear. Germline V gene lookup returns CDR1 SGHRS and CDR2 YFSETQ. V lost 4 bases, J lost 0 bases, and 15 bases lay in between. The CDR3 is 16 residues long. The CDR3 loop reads CASSPGTVWSTDTQYF. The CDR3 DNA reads TGCGCCAGCAGCCCCGGTACGGTCTGGAGCACAGATACGCAGTATTTT.

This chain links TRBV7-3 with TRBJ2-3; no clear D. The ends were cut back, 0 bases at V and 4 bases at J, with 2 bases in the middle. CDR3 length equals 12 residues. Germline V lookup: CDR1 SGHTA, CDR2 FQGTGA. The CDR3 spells CASSLTSDTQYF. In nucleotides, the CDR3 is TGTGCCAGCAGCTTAACATCAGATACGCAGTATTTT.

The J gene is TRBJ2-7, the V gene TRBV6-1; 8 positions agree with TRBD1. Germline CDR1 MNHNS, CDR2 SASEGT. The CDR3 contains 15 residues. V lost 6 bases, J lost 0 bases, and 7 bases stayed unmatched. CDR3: CASSETGGSSYEQYF. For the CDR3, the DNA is TGTGCCAGCAGCGAAACAGGGGGAAGCTCCTACGAGCAGTACTTC.

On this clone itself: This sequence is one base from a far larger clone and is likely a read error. DNA for the CDR3: TGTGCCAGCAGCACCCGACATAGGAGAGAAAAACTGTTTTTT. Its translation is CASSTRHRREKLFF. The gene calls are TRBV5-6 and TRBJ1-4; the D is unclear. Trimming stripped 4 bases from V and 8 bases from J, with 15 bases between. CDR3 length: 14 residues. Germline V gives CDR1 SGHDT, CDR2 YYEEEE.

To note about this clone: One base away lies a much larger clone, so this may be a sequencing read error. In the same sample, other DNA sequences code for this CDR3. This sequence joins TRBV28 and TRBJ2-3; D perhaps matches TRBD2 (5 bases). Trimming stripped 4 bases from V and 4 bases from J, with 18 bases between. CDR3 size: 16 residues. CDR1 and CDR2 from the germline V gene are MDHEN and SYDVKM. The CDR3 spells CASSSLADAGADTQYF. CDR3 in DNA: TGTGCCAGCAGTTCCCTAGCTGACGCTGGGGCAGATACGCAGTATTTT.

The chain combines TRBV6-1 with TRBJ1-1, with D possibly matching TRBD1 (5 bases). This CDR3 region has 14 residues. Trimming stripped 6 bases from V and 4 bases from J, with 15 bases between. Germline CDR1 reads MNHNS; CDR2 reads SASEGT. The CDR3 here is CASSPGAWGTEAFF. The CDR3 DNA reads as TGTGCCAGCAGCCCCGGGGCTTGGGGCACTGAAGCTTTCTTT.

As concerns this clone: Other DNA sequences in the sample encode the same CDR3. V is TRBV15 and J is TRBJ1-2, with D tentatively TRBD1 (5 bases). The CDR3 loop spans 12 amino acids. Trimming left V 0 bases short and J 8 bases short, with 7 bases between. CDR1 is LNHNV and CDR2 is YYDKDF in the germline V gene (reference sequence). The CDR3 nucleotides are TGTGCCACCAGCAGAGACAGGGCGGGCTACACCTTC. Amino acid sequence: CATSRDRAGYTF.

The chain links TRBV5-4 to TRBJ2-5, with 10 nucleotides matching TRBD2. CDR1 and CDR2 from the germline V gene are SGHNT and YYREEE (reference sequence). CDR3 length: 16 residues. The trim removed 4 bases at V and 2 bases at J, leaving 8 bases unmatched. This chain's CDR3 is CASSPALAGLQETQYF. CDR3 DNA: TGTGCCAGCAGCCCCGCACTAGCGGGACTACAAGAGACCCAGTACTTC.

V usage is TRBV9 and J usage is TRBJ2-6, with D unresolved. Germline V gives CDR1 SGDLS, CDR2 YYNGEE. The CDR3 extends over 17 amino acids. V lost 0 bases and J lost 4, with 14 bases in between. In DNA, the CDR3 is TGTGCCAGCAGCGTAGACATCCTGGTCGCCGGGGCCAACGTCCTGACTTTC. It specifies CASSVDILVAGANVLTF.

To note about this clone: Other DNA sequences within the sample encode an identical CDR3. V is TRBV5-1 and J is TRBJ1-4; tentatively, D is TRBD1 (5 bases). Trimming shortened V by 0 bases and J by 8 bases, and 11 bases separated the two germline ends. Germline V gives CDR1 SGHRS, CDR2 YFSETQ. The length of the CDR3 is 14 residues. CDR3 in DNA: TGCGCCAGCAGCTTGGGGCAGGGAAGAGAAAAACTGTTTTTT. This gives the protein CASSLGQGREKLFF. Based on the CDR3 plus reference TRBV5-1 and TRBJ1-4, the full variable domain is KAGVTQTPRYLIKTRGQQVTLSCSPISGHRSVSWYQQTPGQGLQFLFEYFSETQRNKGNFPGRFSGRQFSNSRSEMNVSTLELGDSALYLCASSLGQGREKLFFGSGTQLSVL.

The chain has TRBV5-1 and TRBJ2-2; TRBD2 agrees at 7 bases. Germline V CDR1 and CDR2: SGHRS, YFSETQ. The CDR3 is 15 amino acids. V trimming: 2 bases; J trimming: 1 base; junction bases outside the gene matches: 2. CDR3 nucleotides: TGCGCCAGCAGCTTAACGGGAGGGAACACCGGGGAGCTGTTTTTT. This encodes CASSLTGGNTGELFF.

The CDR3 reads CASSLSGADYGYTF. DNA of the CDR3: TGTGCCAGCAGCTTAAGTGGGGCAGACTATGGCTACACCTTC. V usage is TRBV7-3 and J usage is TRBJ1-2; TRBD1 is a possible D gene (5 bases). The CDR3 is made up of 14 amino acids. Trimming cost V 1 base and J 3 bases, with 9 bases left between them. Per germline, CDR1 SGHTA and CDR2 FQGTGA.

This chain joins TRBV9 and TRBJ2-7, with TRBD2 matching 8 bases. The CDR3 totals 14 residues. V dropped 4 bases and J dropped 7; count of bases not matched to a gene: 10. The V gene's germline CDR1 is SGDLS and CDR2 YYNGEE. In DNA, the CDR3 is TGTGCCAGCAGCCCCCAGGTAGCGGGGAATGAGCAGTACTTC. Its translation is CASSPQVAGNEQYF.

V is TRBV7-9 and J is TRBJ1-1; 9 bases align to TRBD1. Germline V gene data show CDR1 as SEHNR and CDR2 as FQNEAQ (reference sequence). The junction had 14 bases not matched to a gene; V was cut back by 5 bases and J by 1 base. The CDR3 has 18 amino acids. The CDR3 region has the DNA TGTGCCAGCAGCCCCCACCCCTTGGGACAGGGAAGGAACACTGAAGCTTTCTTT. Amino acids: CASSPHPLGQGRNTEAFF.

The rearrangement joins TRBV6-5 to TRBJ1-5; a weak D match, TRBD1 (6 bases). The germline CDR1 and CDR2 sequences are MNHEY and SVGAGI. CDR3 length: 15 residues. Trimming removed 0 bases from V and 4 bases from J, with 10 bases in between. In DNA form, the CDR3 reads TGTGCCAGCAGTTACTCAGGACAGTTAAATCAGCCCCAGCATTTT. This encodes CASSYSGQLNQPQHF.

The CDR3 nucleotides read TGTGCCAGCAGCCGGACAGGGTACGAGCAGTACTTC. Translated, it gives CASSRTGYEQYF. The V gene is TRBV5-6, the J gene TRBJ2-7, with 8 bases that match TRBD1. V lost 4 bases to trimming and J lost 4 bases; unmatched junction nucleotides: 1. The CDR3 consists of 12 residues. Germline lookup yields CDR1 SGHDT and CDR2 YYEEEE.